A single sample is the source of the 19 T cell receptor beta chains below, sequenced in a study of radiotherapy plus CTLA-4 blockade in lung cancer (dated by TCRdb to 2017 to 2018). Receptors were amplified or captured by the immunoSEQ multiplex PCR assay. The immuneACCESS repertoire file appears here via TCRdb, limited to in-frame rearrangements. These files lack a portion of the clones; in checked studies, under half of the deficit traces to unresolved V genes, and the cause of the others is not known. For this sample the table gives under 100,000 clones, of which about 85% were detected only once. The biggest ten clones account for 13% to 15% of the sample. The input for sequencing was peripheral blood, taken from a patient treated with radiotherapy plus ipilimumab. The receptors originated from a human donor with non-small cell lung cancer that progressed on radiotherapy plus ipilimumab.

The chain carries TRBV7-8 and TRBJ1-1; 7 bases are a match to TRBD1. After removal of 1 base from V and 1 base from J, the junction contained 0 bases not matched to a gene. This CDR3 region has 14 residues. From germline, CDR1 is SGHVS and CDR2 FQNEAQ. In DNA, the CDR3 is TGTGCCAGCAGCTTAGGGACAGGGAACACTGAAGCTTTCTTT. It encodes CASSLGTGNTEAFF.

This clone is a singleton in its sample. This chain connects TRBV30 to TRBJ2-1; TRBD1 matches 10 bases. Trimming removed 2 bases from V and 9 bases from J; junction bases left unmatched: 4. This CDR3 comprises 13 residues. The germline V gene has CDR1 GTSNPN and CDR2 SVGIG (reference sequence). CDR3 loop: CAWSRDRGGEQFF. CDR3 bases: TGTGCCTGGAGTCGGGACAGGGGCGGTGAGCAGTTCTTC.

The V and J genes are TRBV4-1 and TRBJ1-2; D is unclear. Germline CDR1 and CDR2: MGHRA and YSYEKL. CDR3 length: 13 residues. Trimming removed 0 bases at V and 7 bases at J, with 9 bases between. The CDR3 loop is CASSQEKGAGYTF. Here the CDR3 DNA reads TGCGCCAGCAGCCAAGAAAAGGGAGCTGGCTACACCTTC.

This clone was counted only a few times. The V and J genes are TRBV28 and TRBJ1-1; D call uncertain. CDR3 length: 13 amino acids. Germline V gene lookup returns CDR1 MDHEN and CDR2 SYDVKM. With 5 bases removed from V and 3 bases from J, the gap between germline ends came to 10 bases. This chain's CDR3 is CASSPLIHTEAFF. As DNA, the CDR3 is TGTGCCAGCAGTCCACTCATCCACACTGAAGCTTTCTTT.

The gene calls are TRBV6-5 and TRBJ1-2; D is perhaps TRBD1 (6 bases). The CDR3 loop spans 15 amino acids. V lost 2 bases and J lost 6, with 16 bases in between. CDR1 is MNHEY and CDR2 is SVGAGI in the germline V gene. CDR3 nucleotides: TGTGCCAGCAGTTACCAACGAGGGGGAGGGGATGGCTACACCTTC. Translating it yields CASSYQRGGGDGYTF.

V usage is TRBV9 and J usage is TRBJ2-7, with TRBD2 identical over 9 bases. The germline gives CDR1 SGDLS, CDR2 YYNGEE. Unmatched junction bases numbered 7, after V lost 1 base and J lost 5 bases. The CDR3 spans 15 residues. This CDR3 reads CASSVYAGGGDEQYF. CDR3 nucleotides: TGTGCCAGCAGCGTATATGCGGGAGGGGGGGACGAGCAGTACTTC.

The genes are TRBV4-3 and TRBJ1-2; D uncertain. The length of the CDR3 is 14 residues. Germline V gene sequence: CDR1 LGHNA, CDR2 YSLEER. V dropped 5 bases and J dropped 4 bases, with 14 bases sitting between them. In DNA, the CDR3 is TGCGCCAGCAGCTCCCGGGATGGCTCCTATGGCTACACCTTC. Its translation: CASSSRDGSYGYTF.

This chain links TRBV9 with TRBJ2-1; D may be TRBD1 or TRBD2 (5 bases each). CDR1 is SGDLS, CDR2 YYNGEE, per germline. The CDR3 consists of 17 residues. Trimming cost V 4 bases and J 8 bases, with 25 bases left between them. DNA for the CDR3: TGTGCCAGCAGCTCCCGTTCTTGGGGGAACCCTTGGGATGAGCAGTTCTTC. Its protein is CASSSRSWGNPWDEQFF. Complete variable domain (other parts from reference TRBV9 and TRBJ2-1): DSGVTQTPKHLITATGQRVTLRCSPRSGDLSVYWYQQSLDQGLQFLIQYYNGEERAKGNILERFSAQQFPDLHSELNLSSLELGDSALYFCASSSRSWGNPWDEQFFGPGTRLTVL.

The chain has TRBV7-2 and TRBJ2-7; the D gene could be TRBD1 or TRBD2 (5 bases each). With 2 bases removed from V and 3 bases from J, the gap between germline ends came to 11 bases. The CDR3 spans 14 residues. Germline CDR1 SGHTA, CDR2 FQGNSA. The CDR3 region is CASSLLGDGYEQYF. The CDR3, as DNA: TGTGCCAGCAGCTTACTGGGGGATGGCTACGAGCAGTACTTC.

V is TRBV5-8 and J is TRBJ2-5, with D perhaps TRBD1 (6 bases). The CDR3 is 14 residues long. Germline CDR1 SGHTS, CDR2 YDEGEE. Trimming cost V 0 bases and J 6 bases, with 12 bases left between them. The CDR3: CASSLDRVLKTQYF. CDR3 nucleotides: TGTGCCAGCAGCTTGGACAGGGTTCTGAAGACCCAGTACTTC.

The V call is TRBV5-5, the J call TRBJ2-5; possibly TRBD1 for D (6 bases). Trimming shortened V by 0 bases and J by 5 bases, and 14 bases separated the two germline ends. The CDR3 has 15 amino acids. Germline CDR1 is SGHKS and CDR2 is YYEKEE (reference sequence). The CDR3 region is CASSLGTGRWETQYF. DNA for the CDR3: TGTGCCAGCAGCTTGGGAACAGGGCGGTGGGAGACCCAGTACTTC.

The rearrangement links TRBV19 to TRBJ1-2; the D gene is possibly TRBD1 (6 bases). This CDR3 spans 13 amino acids. V was cut by 3 bases and J by 6 bases, with 11 bases left in between. CDR1 and CDR2 from the germline V gene are LNHDA and SQIVND (reference sequence). CDR3 in DNA: TGTGCCAGTAGTATGAGCAGGGGCGATGGCTACACCTTC. This gives the protein CASSMSRGDGYTF. The full variable domain, in which reference TRBV19 and TRBJ1-2 provide the parts outside the CDR3, is DGGITQSPKYLFRKEGQNVTLSCEQNLNHDAMYWYRQDPGQGLRLIYYSQIVNDFQKGDIAEGYSVSREKKESFPLTVTSAQKNPTAFYLCASSMSRGDGYTFGSGTRLTVV.

The chain combines TRBV5-6 with TRBJ2-5; D is ambiguous. V was clipped by 4 bases and J by 1 base, with 14 bases between them. CDR3 length: 15 residues. Germline V lookup: CDR1 SGHDT, CDR2 YYEEEE. Here the CDR3 DNA reads TGTGCCAGCAGCCATACAACCGGGCCCCAAGAGACCCAGTACTTC. Translating it yields CASSHTTGPQETQYF. The full variable domain, with the rest looked up from reference TRBV5-6 and TRBJ2-5, is DAGVTQSPTHLIKTRGQQVTLRCSPKSGHDTVSWYQQALGQGPQFIFQYYEEEERQRGNFPDRFSGHQFPNYSSELNVNALLLGDSALYLCASSHTTGPQETQYFGPGTRLLVL.

This chain links TRBV4-1 with TRBJ2-7; TRBD2 might be the D (6 bases). Germline CDR1 and CDR2: MGHRA and YSYEKL. V lost 4 bases and J lost 3, with 13 bases in between. The CDR3 is 14 residues long. The CDR3 coding sequence is TGCGCCAGCAGCCCTAAAACCGGGGGCTACGAGCAGTACTTC. It translates to CASSPKTGGYEQYF.

J is TRBJ1-1 and V is TRBV7-6, with 8 bases aligning to TRBD1. V was pared by 2 bases and J by 8 bases, with 7 bases of the junction left unmatched. The CDR3 extends over 14 amino acids. The V gene's germline CDR1 is SGHVS and CDR2 FNYEAQ. The CDR3 sequence is CASSLSRTGFEAFF. As DNA, the CDR3 is TGTGCCAGCAGCTTAAGCCGGACAGGGTTCGAAGCTTTCTTT.

This clone turned up a few times. V is TRBV6-6 and J is TRBJ2-7, with 8 bases that match TRBD2. Germline CDR1 and CDR2: MNHNY and SVGAGI (reference sequence). This CDR3 region has 15 residues. V shed 0 bases, J shed 2 bases, and the junction held 3 bases outside the gene matches. The CDR3 spells CASSYSPAGAYEQYF. The CDR3 DNA follows: TGTGCCAGCAGTTACTCACCAGCGGGAGCCTACGAGCAGTACTTC.

The rearrangement joins TRBV6-4 to TRBJ2-2, with D tentatively TRBD1 (6 bases). The CDR3 covers 15 residues. Germline loops: CDR1 MRHNA, CDR2 SNTAGT. Trimming shortened V by 3 bases and J by 4 bases, and 12 bases separated the two germline ends. CDR3 region: CASSETWGPTGELFF. The CDR3 nucleotides read TGTGCCAGCAGTGAGACGTGGGGGCCCACCGGGGAGCTGTTTTTT.

CDR3 amino acids: CASSQDRPKKQDGYEQYF. DNA for the CDR3: TGCGCCAGCAGCCAAGATCGACCCAAGAAACAGGACGGCTACGAGCAGTACTTC. The chain recombines TRBV4-3 with TRBJ2-7, with D tentatively TRBD1 (5 bases). CDR3 length equals 18 residues. Germline V lookup: CDR1 LGHNA, CDR2 YSLEER. V gave up 0 bases and J gave up 3 bases, with 21 bases separating them.

The chain combines TRBV29-1 with TRBJ2-1, with D maybe TRBD2 (6 bases). V was shortened by 5 bases and J by 5 bases, with 10 bases between the two germline ends. The CDR3 is 12 amino acids. Germline-derived CDR1 and CDR2 are SQVTM and ANQGSEA. In nucleotides, the CDR3 is TGCAGCGTTCCAATAGCGGACAATGAGCAGTTCTTC. Protein sequence: CSVPIADNEQFF.